Each of the 30 T cell receptor beta chains below was sequenced from the same sample in a study of technical replicates of blood from several donors. TCRdb's table, derived via immunoSEQ multiplex PCR, lists solely in-frame clones and lacks some. The sample comprises roughly 100,000 clones, nearly 96% of which are singletons, and roughly 0.19% rests with the top ten. Specimen: T cells isolated from PBMCs. Source of these receptors: a human donor in good health.

This chain joins TRBV4-1 and TRBJ2-3, with 9 bases lining up with TRBD2. V shed 4 bases, J shed 6 bases, and the junction held 8 bases outside the gene matches. Germline assignment: CDR1 MGHRA and CDR2 YSYEKL. The CDR3 length is 15 residues. In nucleotides, the CDR3 is TGCGCCAGCAGCCCGCTAGCGGGACTAGGCGATACGCAGTATTTT. It codes for CASSPLAGLGDTQYF.

V gene TRBV6-5 combines with J gene TRBJ2-7; 9 bases match TRBD1. Per the germline V gene, CDR1 is MNHEY and CDR2 is SVGAGI. CDR3 size: 14 residues. V gave up 8 bases and J gave up 2 bases; unmatched junction bases: 7. CDR3 region: CASGSGTGTYEQYF. The CDR3 bases are TGTGCCAGCGGATCCGGGACAGGGACCTACGAGCAGTACTTC.

The V call is TRBV5-1, the J call TRBJ2-1; 7 bases agree with TRBD1. After removal of 3 bases from V and 8 bases from J, the junction contained 8 bases not matched to a gene. The germline V gene has CDR1 SGHRS and CDR2 YFSETQ. The CDR3 contains 14 residues. Written as DNA, the CDR3 is TGCGCCAGCAGCTCTTTAAGACAGGGCGATGAGCAGTTCTTC. Translation gives CASSSLRQGDEQFF. Full variable domain (rest looked up from reference TRBV5-1 and TRBJ2-1): KAGVTQTPRYLIKTRGQQVTLSCSPISGHRSVSWYQQTPGQGLQFLFEYFSETQRNKGNFPGRFSGRQFSNSRSEMNVSTLELGDSALYLCASSSLRQGDEQFFGPGTRLTVL.

V and J are TRBV15 and TRBJ2-5, with D possibly being TRBD2 (5 bases). The CDR3 covers 13 residues. Germline loops: CDR1 LNHNV, CDR2 YYDKDF (reference sequence). Deletions cut 9 bases from V and 4 bases from J, with 15 bases between. The CDR3 spells CATLSRAGETQYF. The CDR3 coding sequence is TGTGCCACTCTATCAAGGGCGGGAGAGACCCAGTACTTC. The full variable domain, with the rest looked up from reference TRBV15 and TRBJ2-5, is DAMVIQNPRYQVTQFGKPVTLSCSQTLNHNVMYWYQQKSSQAPKLLFHYYDKDFNNEADTPDNFQSRRPNTSFCFLDIRSPGLGDTAMYLCATLSRAGETQYFGPGTRLLVL.

This chain uses TRBV6-5 with TRBJ2-7, with D possibly matching TRBD1 (6 bases). The length of the CDR3 is 12 residues. V was trimmed by 6 bases and J by 3 bases, leaving 9 bases between them. Germline CDR1 MNHEY, CDR2 SVGAGI. In DNA, the CDR3 is TGTGCCAGCAGAGGACAGAGCTACGAGCAGTACTTC. Amino acid sequence: CASRGQSYEQYF.

V usage is TRBV7-6 and J usage is TRBJ2-1, with a possible D match to TRBD2 (6 bases). Germline V gives CDR1 SGHVS, CDR2 FNYEAQ. V lost 4 bases and J 3 bases, leaving 13 bases between the germline ends. This CDR3 has 15 amino acids. CDR3 nucleotides: TGTGCCAGCAGCTCTTGGGGGGAGCGCTACAATGAGCAGTTCTTC. Its translation is CASSSWGERYNEQFF.

The DNA of the CDR3 is TGTGCCAGCAGTTTTAGCGGGATAAAAGGAGAGACCCAGTACTTC. Protein product: CASSFSGIKGETQYF. This sequence joins TRBV6-5 and TRBJ2-5, with 8 bases aligning to TRBD2. The CDR3 is made up of 15 amino acids. Looked up from germline, CDR1 is MNHEY and CDR2 is SVGAGI. V gave up 4 bases and J gave up 4 bases; unmatched junction bases: 8.

This chain uses TRBV16 with TRBJ1-1; D unclear. Germline CDR1 reads KGHSY; CDR2 reads FQNENV. The CDR3 extends over 15 amino acids. Trimming removed 2 bases at V and 6 bases at J, with 16 bases between. The CDR3 coding sequence is TGTGCCAGCAGCCAAACAAGCCAAGCGTGGGCTGAAGCTTTCTTT. As protein: CASSQTSQAWAEAFF.

The rearrangement joins TRBV13 to TRBJ1-1; D gene unclear. CDR1 PRHDT and CDR2 FYEKMQ come from the germline V gene (reference sequence). The V and J ends lost 6 bases and 4 bases respectively, with 12 bases between them. The CDR3 is made up of 13 amino acids. CDR3 amino acids: CASRPGSATEAFF. CDR3 bases: TGTGCCAGCAGGCCGGGGTCGGCCACTGAAGCTTTCTTT. Combining the CDR3 with reference TRBV13 and TRBJ1-1 gives the whole variable domain AAGVIQSPRHLIKEKRETATLKCYPIPRHDTVYWYQQGPGQDPQFLISFYEKMQSDKGSIPDRFSAQQFSDYHSELNMSSLELGDSALYFCASRPGSATEAFFGQGTRLTVV.

The gene calls are TRBV5-1 and TRBJ2-3; D might be TRBD1 (7 bases). The CDR3 extends over 12 amino acids. V lost 6 bases and J lost 7, with 12 bases in between. Germline CDR1 reads SGHRS; CDR2 reads YFSETQ. The CDR3 nucleotides read TGCGCCAGCATGGAGGGGGCGAATACGCAGTATTTT. This sequence encodes CASMEGANTQYF.

The V and J genes are TRBV6-5 and TRBJ2-5, with D possibly TRBD2 on 7 matching bases. This CDR3 spans 15 amino acids. Trimming pared 8 bases from V and 0 bases from J, leaving 16 bases between. Germline CDR1 reads MNHEY; CDR2 reads SVGAGI. The CDR3 is CASGKGGGYQETQYF. CDR3 nucleotides: TGTGCCAGCGGTAAAGGGGGGGGGTACCAAGAGACCCAGTACTTC.

CDR3 sequence reads: CASTVAVATGELFF. The CDR3 DNA is TGTGCCAGTACCGTTGCGGTAGCTACCGGGGAGCTGTTTTTT. J is TRBJ2-2 and V is TRBV19; no clear D gene. The V gene's germline CDR1 is LNHDA and CDR2 SQIVND (reference sequence). The length of the CDR3 is 14 residues. Between the trimmed V and J ends, which lost 7 bases and 5 bases, there was a span of 14 bases.

As DNA, the CDR3 is TGCAGCGTTGAGTCTTATGGCTACACCTTC. Encoded protein: CSVESYGYTF. The V and J genes are TRBV29-1 and TRBJ1-2; no reliable D call. CDR3 length equals 10 residues. Germline V gives CDR1 SQVTM, CDR2 ANQGSEA. V gave up 3 bases and J gave up 5 bases, with 4 bases separating them. Supplemented by reference TRBV29-1 and TRBJ1-2, the full variable domain reads SAVISQKPSRDICQRGTSLTIQCQVDSQVTMMFWYRQQPGQSLTLIATANQGSEATYESGFVIDKFPISRPNLTFSTLTVSNMSPEDSSIYLCSVESYGYTFGSGTRLTVV.

The rearrangement joins TRBV5-1 to TRBJ2-1, with 11 bases fitting TRBD2. Unmatched junction bases numbered 12, after V lost 4 bases and J lost 6 bases. The CDR3 consists of 17 residues. In germline, CDR1 is SGHRS, CDR2 YFSETQ. Written as DNA, the CDR3 is TGCGCCAGCAGCCCGGAAGTACTAGCGGGAGTTCCCAATGAGCAGTTCTTC. This gives the protein CASSPEVLAGVPNEQFF.

J is TRBJ2-7 and V is TRBV6-1, with TRBD1 as a possible D gene (5 bases). V was shortened by 1 base and J by 2 bases, with 12 bases between the two germline ends. Germline V gene data show CDR1 as MNHNS and CDR2 as SASEGT. This CDR3 region has 15 residues. The CDR3 DNA is TGTGCCAGCAGTGAAGGGACGACAGCGCCCTACGAGCAGTACTTC. This sequence encodes CASSEGTTAPYEQYF.

V is TRBV7-8 and J is TRBJ2-7; D possibly corresponds to TRBD2 (6 bases). The CDR3 runs to 15 residues. Trimming left V 8 bases short and J 2 bases short, with 19 bases between. Germline V gives CDR1 SGHVS, CDR2 FQNEAQ. The CDR3 reads CASALRAGTTYEQYF. The CDR3, as DNA: TGTGCCAGCGCTTTGAGAGCGGGCACCACCTACGAGCAGTACTTC. The entire variable domain, with the rest obtained from reference TRBV7-8 and TRBJ2-7, is as follows: GAGVSQSPRYKVAKRGQDVALRCDPISGHVSLFWYQQALGQGPEFLTYFQNEAQLDKSGLPSDRFFAERPEGSVSTLKIQRTQQEDSAVYLCASALRAGTTYEQYFGPGTRLTVT.

This chain connects TRBV10-2 to TRBJ1-1; D is unresolved. Trimming removed 3 bases from V and 0 bases from J, with 11 bases in between. CDR3 length equals 15 residues. Germline CDR1 and CDR2: WSHSY and SAAADI. Here the CDR3 DNA reads TGCGCCAGCAGTGATGCAGGCTTCATGAACACTGAAGCTTTCTTT. Translated, it gives CASSDAGFMNTEAFF.

The CDR3 loop is CASSFMSGSSSYNEQFF. As DNA, the CDR3 is TGTGCCAGCAGCTTCATGAGCGGGAGCTCGTCCTACAATGAGCAGTTCTTC. The chain combines TRBV11-2 with TRBJ2-1, with TRBD2 matching 8 bases. V was pared by 3 bases and J by 1 base, with 8 bases of the junction left unmatched. This CDR3 is 17 amino acids long. Germline-derived CDR1 and CDR2 are SGHAT and FQNNGV. The entire variable domain, with the rest obtained from reference TRBV11-2 and TRBJ2-1, is as follows: EAGVAQSPRYKIIEKRQSVAFWCNPISGHATLYWYQQILGQGPKLLIQFQNNGVVDDSQLPKDRFSAERLKGVDSTLKIQPAKLEDSAVYLCASSFMSGSSSYNEQFFGPGTRLTVL.

The genes are TRBV11-2 and TRBJ1-2, with 9 bases matching TRBD1. CDR3 length: 16 amino acids. The germline V gene encodes CDR1 SGHAT and CDR2 FQNNGV. The trim removed 6 bases at V and 7 bases at J, leaving 15 bases unmatched. The CDR3 is CASRPGTGFHGGGYTF. The CDR3 DNA reads as TGTGCCAGCAGGCCCGGGACAGGGTTTCATGGTGGTGGCTACACCTTC.

The V and J genes are TRBV6-5 and TRBJ1-3, with 7 bases identical to TRBD1. The V gene's germline CDR1 is MNHEY and CDR2 SVGAGI. The V segment lost 6 bases and the J segment 5 bases; nucleotides outside the gene matches: 10. There are 15 residues in the CDR3. CDR3 amino acids: CASSKQQGRRNTIYF. CDR3 nucleotides: TGTGCCAGCAGCAAACAACAGGGGCGGAGAAACACCATATATTTT.

This clone was seen just once. V usage is TRBV6-4 and J usage is TRBJ2-2; TRBD2 matches 8 bases. J gave up 3 bases and V 3 bases, and 0 bases lay outside the gene matches. Germline V gene data show CDR1 as MRHNA and CDR2 as SNTAGT. This CDR3 is 14 amino acids long. For the CDR3, the DNA is TGTGCCAGCAGTGAAGCGGGAGACACCGGGGAGCTGTTTTTT. The encoded protein is CASSEAGDTGELFF.

This chain connects TRBV7-2 to TRBJ2-3, with D uncertain. This CDR3 is built from 15 residues. From germline, CDR1 is SGHTA and CDR2 FQGNSA. Trimming stripped 2 bases from V and 0 bases from J, with 9 bases between. CDR3: CASSLQATSTDTQYF. As DNA, the CDR3 is TGTGCCAGCAGCTTACAGGCCACTAGCACAGATACGCAGTATTTT.

The V gene is TRBV6-1, the J gene TRBJ1-5; D unresolved. Germline V gene sequence: CDR1 MNHNS, CDR2 SASEGT. Trimming pared 0 bases from V and 1 base from J, leaving 13 bases between. The CDR3 totals 17 residues. CDR3 loop: CASSEAGRAWSNQPQHF. CDR3 sequence (DNA): TGTGCCAGCAGTGAAGCAGGCAGAGCGTGGAGCAATCAGCCCCAGCATTTT.

This chain joins TRBV10-3 and TRBJ1-4, with D tentatively TRBD1 (6 bases). The germline V and J ends were trimmed by 4 bases and 2 bases, with 11 bases remaining between them. This CDR3 is built from 15 residues. Per germline, CDR1 ENHRY and CDR2 SYGVKD. The CDR3 sequence: CAISVTGTTNEKLFF. The CDR3 DNA is TGTGCCATCAGTGTTACAGGGACGACTAATGAAAAACTGTTTTTT.

J is TRBJ2-7 and V is TRBV30; TRBD1 matches 8 bases. CDR1 GTSNPN and CDR2 SVGIG come from the germline V gene (reference sequence). V shed 3 bases, J shed 5 bases, and the junction held 3 bases outside the gene matches. The CDR3 is 12 residues long. CDR3 residues: CAWSRGRNEQYF. CDR3 in DNA: TGTGCCTGGAGCAGGGGGCGCAACGAGCAGTACTTC.

The rearrangement joins TRBV28 to TRBJ1-2; D is possibly TRBD1 (6 bases). The CDR3 is 12 amino acids. Germline V gene data show CDR1 as MDHEN and CDR2 as SYDVKM. The ends were cut back, 3 bases at V and 7 bases at J, with 9 bases in the middle. The DNA of the CDR3 is TGTGCCAGCAGTTTCGGACAGTTTGGCTACACCTTC. As protein: CASSFGQFGYTF.

The chain is built from TRBV5-1 and TRBJ2-7, with 10 bases aligning to TRBD1. J gave up 2 bases and V 0 bases, and 5 bases lay outside the gene matches. CDR1 SGHRS and CDR2 YFSETQ come from the germline V gene. This CDR3 has 16 residues. The CDR3: CASSLVGTGAPYEQYF. In nucleotides, the CDR3 is TGCGCCAGCAGCTTGGTGGGGACAGGGGCCCCCTACGAGCAGTACTTC. The full variable domain, completed using reference TRBV5-1 and TRBJ2-7, is KAGVTQTPRYLIKTRGQQVTLSCSPISGHRSVSWYQQTPGQGLQFLFEYFSETQRNKGNFPGRFSGRQFSNSRSEMNVSTLELGDSALYLCASSLVGTGAPYEQYFGPGTRLTVT.

This chain uses TRBV29-1 with TRBJ2-1; the match to TRBD2 covers 9 bases. V shed 5 bases and J 6 bases; nucleotides not matched to a gene: 2. This CDR3 has 12 amino acids. Germline V gene lookup returns CDR1 SQVTM and CDR2 ANQGSEA. The CDR3 bases are TGCAGCGTTAGGACTAGCGTCAATGAGCAGTTCTTC. Amino acid sequence: CSVRTSVNEQFF.

This chain uses TRBV10-2 with TRBJ2-7; TRBD1 is a possible D gene (6 bases). CDR3 length: 13 amino acids. Germline loops: CDR1 WSHSY, CDR2 SAAADI. V lost 7 bases and J lost 1, with 11 bases in between. The CDR3 loop is CASIGQPSYEQYF. CDR3 sequence (DNA): TGCGCCAGCATAGGACAGCCTTCCTACGAGCAGTACTTC.

J is TRBJ1-1 and V is TRBV28; D not certain. The V and J ends lost 6 bases and 8 bases respectively, with 13 bases between them. The CDR3 has 12 amino acids. Germline V gene sequence: CDR1 MDHEN, CDR2 SYDVKM. In DNA form, the CDR3 reads TGTGCCAGCAGCGACTCGCCTCAGGAAGCTTTCTTT. It codes for CASSDSPQEAFF.